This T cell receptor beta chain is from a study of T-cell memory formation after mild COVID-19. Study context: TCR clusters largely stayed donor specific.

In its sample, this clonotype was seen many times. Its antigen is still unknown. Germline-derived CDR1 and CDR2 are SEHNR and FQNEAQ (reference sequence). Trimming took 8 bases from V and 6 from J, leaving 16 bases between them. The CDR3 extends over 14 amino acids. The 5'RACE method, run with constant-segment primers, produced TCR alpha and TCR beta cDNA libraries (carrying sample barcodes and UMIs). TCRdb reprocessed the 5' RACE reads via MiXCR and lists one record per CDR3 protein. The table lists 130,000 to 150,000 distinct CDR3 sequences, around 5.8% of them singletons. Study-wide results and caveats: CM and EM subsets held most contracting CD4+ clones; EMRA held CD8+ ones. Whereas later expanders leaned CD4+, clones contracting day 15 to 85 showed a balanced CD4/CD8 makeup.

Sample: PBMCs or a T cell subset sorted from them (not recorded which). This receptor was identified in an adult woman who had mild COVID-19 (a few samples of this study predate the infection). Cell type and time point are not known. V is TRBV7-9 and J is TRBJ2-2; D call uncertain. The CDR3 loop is CASLKALWPGELFF. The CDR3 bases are TGTGCCAGCCTGAAGGCCCTTTGGCCCGGGGAGCTGTTTTTT.